This T cell receptor beta chain is from a study of low-dose radiotherapy and immunotherapy resistance in tumors. Study-level background: Over 26 weeks, cohort 2 got 1 Gy every two weeks, reaching 13 Gy. The treatment that patients received was intravenous nivolumab 240 mg every two weeks plus ipilimumab 1 mg/kg every six weeks. Cyclophosphamide went in intravenously at 200 mg/m2 every two weeks, one day before radiation and immunotherapy.

The table lists this clonotype with many counts. Time point specified: before trial treatment. The donors' regimen was nivolumab, ipilimumab, aspirin, low-dose cyclophosphamide and low-dose radiotherapy. TRAV and TRBV primers primed cDNA for both TCRalpha and TCRbeta. TCR amplification used 15 to 20 PCR cycles, a constant-region primer and a V-primer adapter. TCRdb itself ran the reads through MiXCR, one entry per CDR3 protein. The sample includes 70,000 to 90,000 distinct CDR3 sequences, around 17% of them seen just once. This clonotype was obtained from a male donor with prostate cancer. Here the sequenced sample was PBMCs, taken before treatment.

CDR3 in amino acids: CASSQSPGQPQHF. The CDR3, as DNA: TGCGCCAGCAGTCAATCCCCCGGCCAGCCCCAGCATTTT. The chain uses TRBV23-1 and TRBJ1-5; D remains unclear. TRBV23-1 is recorded as an ORF, its role being uncertain. The CDR3 totals 13 residues. The V end lost 0 bases, the J end lost 7 bases, and 7 bases lay between the germline ends.